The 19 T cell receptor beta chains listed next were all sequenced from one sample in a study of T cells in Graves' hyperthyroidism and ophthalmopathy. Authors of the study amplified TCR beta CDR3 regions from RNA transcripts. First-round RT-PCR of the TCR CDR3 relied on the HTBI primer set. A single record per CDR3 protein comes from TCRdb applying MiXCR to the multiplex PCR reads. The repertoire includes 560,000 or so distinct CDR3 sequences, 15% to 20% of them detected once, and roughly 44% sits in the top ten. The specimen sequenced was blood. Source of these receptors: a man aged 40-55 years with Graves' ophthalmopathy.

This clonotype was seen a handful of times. CDR3 region: CASKALGLAQQETQYF. CDR3 bases: TGTGCCAGCAAAGCTCTAGGACTAGCGCAGCAAGAGACCCAGTACTTC. This chain uses TRBV2 with TRBJ2-5, with 9 bases aligning to TRBD2. The CDR3 is made up of 16 amino acids. V shed 7 bases, J shed 2 bases, and the junction held 11 bases outside the gene matches. CDR1 is SNHLY, CDR2 FYNNEI, per germline.

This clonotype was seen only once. The DNA of the CDR3 is TGTGCCAGCAGTGAGTGGACTAGCGATGGCAATGAGCAGTTCTTC. This codes for CASSEWTSDGNEQFF. The J gene is TRBJ2-1, the V gene TRBV2, with 9 nucleotides matching TRBD2. The germline V gene encodes CDR1 SNHLY and CDR2 FYNNEI. CDR3 length: 15 residues. Losses at the gene ends were 3 bases for V and 6 bases for J; bases not matched to a gene: 6.

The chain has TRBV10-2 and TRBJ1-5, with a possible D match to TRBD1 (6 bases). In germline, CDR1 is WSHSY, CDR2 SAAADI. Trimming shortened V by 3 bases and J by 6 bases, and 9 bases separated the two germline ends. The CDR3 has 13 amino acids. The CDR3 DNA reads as TGCGCCAGCAGTGAAAGGACAGCTCAGCCCCAGCATTTT. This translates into CASSERTAQPQHF.

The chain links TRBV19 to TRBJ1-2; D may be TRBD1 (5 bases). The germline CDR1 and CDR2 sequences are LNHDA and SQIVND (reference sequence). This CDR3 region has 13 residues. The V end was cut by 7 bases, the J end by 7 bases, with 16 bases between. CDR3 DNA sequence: TGTGCCAGTACCGGGACTCTGGGTGGTGGCTACACCTTC. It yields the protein CASTGTLGGGYTF.

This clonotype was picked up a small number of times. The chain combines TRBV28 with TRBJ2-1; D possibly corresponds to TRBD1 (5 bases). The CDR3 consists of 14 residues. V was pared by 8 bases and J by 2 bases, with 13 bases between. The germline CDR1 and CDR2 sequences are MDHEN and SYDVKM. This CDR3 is CASVGQKTYNEQFF. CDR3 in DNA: TGTGCCAGCGTGGGGCAGAAGACCTACAATGAGCAGTTCTTC.

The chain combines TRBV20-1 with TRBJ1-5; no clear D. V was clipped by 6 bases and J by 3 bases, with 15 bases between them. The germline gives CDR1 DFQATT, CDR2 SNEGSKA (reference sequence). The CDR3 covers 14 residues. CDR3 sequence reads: CSAITGNPNQPQHF. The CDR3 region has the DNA TGCAGTGCCATCACCGGGAACCCCAATCAGCCCCAGCATTTT.

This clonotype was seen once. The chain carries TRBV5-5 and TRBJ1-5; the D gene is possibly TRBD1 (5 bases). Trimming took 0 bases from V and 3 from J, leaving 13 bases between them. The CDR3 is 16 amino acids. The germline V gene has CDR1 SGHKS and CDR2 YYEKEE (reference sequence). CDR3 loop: CASSLEGGAFNQPQHF. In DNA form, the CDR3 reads TGTGCCAGCAGCTTGGAAGGAGGGGCCTTCAATCAGCCCCAGCATTTT.

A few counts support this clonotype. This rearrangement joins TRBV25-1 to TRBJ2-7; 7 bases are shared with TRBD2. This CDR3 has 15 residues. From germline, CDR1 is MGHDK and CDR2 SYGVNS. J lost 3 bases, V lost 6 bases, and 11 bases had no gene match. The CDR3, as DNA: TGTGCCAGCAGCGAGACAAAAGCGGGAAACTACGAGCAGTACTTC. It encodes CASSETKAGNYEQYF.

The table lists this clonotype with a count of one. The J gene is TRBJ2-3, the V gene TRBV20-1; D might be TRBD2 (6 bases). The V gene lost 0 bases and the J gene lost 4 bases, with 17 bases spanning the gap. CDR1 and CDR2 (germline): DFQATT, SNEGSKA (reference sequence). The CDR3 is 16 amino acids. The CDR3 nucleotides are TGCAGTGCTAGAGAGGGGGAGACTAGGGGCGCAGATACGCAGTATTTT. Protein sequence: CSAREGETRGADTQYF.

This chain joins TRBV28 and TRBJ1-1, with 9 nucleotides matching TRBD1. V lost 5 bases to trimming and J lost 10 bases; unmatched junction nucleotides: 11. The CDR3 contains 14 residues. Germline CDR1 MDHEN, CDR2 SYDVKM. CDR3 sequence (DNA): TGTGCCAGCAGTCCAAATAGACAGGGGGGGACAGCTTTCTTT. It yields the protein CASSPNRQGGTAFF.

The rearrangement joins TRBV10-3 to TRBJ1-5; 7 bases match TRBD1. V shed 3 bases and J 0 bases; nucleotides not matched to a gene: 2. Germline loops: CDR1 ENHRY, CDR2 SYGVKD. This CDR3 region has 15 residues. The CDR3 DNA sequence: TGTGCCATCAGTGACGGGACAGTTAGCAATCAGCCCCAGCATTTT. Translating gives CAISDGTVSNQPQHF.

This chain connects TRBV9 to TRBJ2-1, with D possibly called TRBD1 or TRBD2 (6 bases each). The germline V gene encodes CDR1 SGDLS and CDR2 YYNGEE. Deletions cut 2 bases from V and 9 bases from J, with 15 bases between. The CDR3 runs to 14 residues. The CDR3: CASSVPGEVGEQFF. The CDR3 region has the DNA TGTGCCAGCAGCGTCCCAGGGGAGGTAGGTGAGCAGTTCTTC.

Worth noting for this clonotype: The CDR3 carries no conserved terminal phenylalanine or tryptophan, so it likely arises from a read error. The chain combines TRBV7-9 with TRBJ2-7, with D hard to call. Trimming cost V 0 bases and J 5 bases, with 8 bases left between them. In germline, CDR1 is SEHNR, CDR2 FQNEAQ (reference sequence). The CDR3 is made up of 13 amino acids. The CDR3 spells CASSLAPRNEQYL. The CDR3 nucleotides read TGTGCCAGCAGCTTAGCCCCCAGGAACGAGCAGTACCTC.

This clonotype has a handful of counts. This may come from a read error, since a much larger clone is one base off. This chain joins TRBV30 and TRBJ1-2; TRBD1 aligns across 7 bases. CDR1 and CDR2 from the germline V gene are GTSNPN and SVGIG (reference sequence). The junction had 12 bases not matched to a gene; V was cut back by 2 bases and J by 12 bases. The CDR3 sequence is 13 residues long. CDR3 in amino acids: CAWSLTGEGGHTF. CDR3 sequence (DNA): TGTGCCTGGAGTCTAACAGGGGAGGGAGGCCACACCTTC.

The CDR3 here is CSAGAGNEKLFF. In nucleotides, the CDR3 is TGCAGCGCCGGGGCGGGGAATGAAAAACTGTTTTTT. The chain has TRBV29-1 and TRBJ1-4; the D gene is possibly TRBD1 (5 bases). CDR1 is SQVTM and CDR2 is ANQGSEA in the germline V gene. The germline V and J ends were trimmed by 7 bases and 5 bases, with 11 bases remaining between them. The CDR3 has 12 residues.

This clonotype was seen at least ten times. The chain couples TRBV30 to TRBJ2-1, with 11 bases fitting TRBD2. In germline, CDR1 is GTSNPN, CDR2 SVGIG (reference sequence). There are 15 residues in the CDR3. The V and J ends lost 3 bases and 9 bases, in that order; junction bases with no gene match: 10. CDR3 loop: CAWRRVAGGPSEQFF. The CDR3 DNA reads TGTGCCTGGAGAAGGGTAGCGGGGGGGCCAAGTGAGCAGTTCTTC.

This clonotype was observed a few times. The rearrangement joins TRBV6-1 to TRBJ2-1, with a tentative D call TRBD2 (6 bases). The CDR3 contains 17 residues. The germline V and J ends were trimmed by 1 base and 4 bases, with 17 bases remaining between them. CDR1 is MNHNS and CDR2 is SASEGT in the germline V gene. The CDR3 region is CASSEEALARTYNEQFF. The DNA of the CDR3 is TGTGCCAGCAGTGAAGAGGCTCTAGCGCGAACATACAATGAGCAGTTCTTC.

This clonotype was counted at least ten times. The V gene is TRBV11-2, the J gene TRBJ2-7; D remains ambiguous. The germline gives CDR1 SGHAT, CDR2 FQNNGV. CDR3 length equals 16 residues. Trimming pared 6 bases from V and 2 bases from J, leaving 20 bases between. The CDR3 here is CASSEDLAVAAYEQYF. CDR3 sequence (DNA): TGTGCCAGCAGTGAAGATCTTGCGGTGGCAGCCTACGAGCAGTACTTC. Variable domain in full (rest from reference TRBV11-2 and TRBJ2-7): EAGVAQSPRYKIIEKRQSVAFWCNPISGHATLYWYQQILGQGPKLLIQFQNNGVVDDSQLPKDRFSAERLKGVDSTLKIQPAKLEDSAVYLCASSEDLAVAAYEQYFGPGTRLTVT.

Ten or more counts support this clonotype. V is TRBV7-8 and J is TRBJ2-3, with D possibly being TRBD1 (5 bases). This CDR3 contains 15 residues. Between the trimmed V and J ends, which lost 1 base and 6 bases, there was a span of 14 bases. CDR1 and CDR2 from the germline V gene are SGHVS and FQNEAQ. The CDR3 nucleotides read TGTGCCAGCAGCTTAGGCGGCGGCAAGGGGGATACGCAGTATTTT. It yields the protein CASSLGGGKGDTQYF.